These 15 T cell receptor beta chains share one sample of origin, sequenced in a study of T cell responses to AZD1222 COVID-19 vaccine. Assay used: immunoSEQ multiplex PCR; TCRdb lists only in-frame clones, some missing. Here the sample spans 130,000 or so clones, 70% to 90% being singletons. The sequencing used peripheral blood, collected on day 0 of AZD1222 vaccination. These receptors all come from an adult in good health.

The V call is TRBV6-5, the J call TRBJ1-4; 9 bases fit TRBD1. V shed 4 bases and J 7 bases; nucleotides not matched to a gene: 7. This CDR3 region has 15 residues. Germline lookup yields CDR1 MNHEY and CDR2 SVGAGI. The CDR3: CASSSRTGDGEKLFF. The CDR3 DNA reads TGTGCCAGCAGTTCTCGGACAGGGGACGGTGAAAAACTGTTTTTT.

This chain links TRBV27 with TRBJ1-2; unclear D gene. The V end was cut by 5 bases, the J end by 7 bases, with 17 bases between. In germline, CDR1 is MNHEY, CDR2 SMNVEV (reference sequence). The CDR3 is made up of 14 amino acids. The DNA for the CDR3 is TGTGCCAGCAGTCTAACACGTCAAGACCGTGGCTACACCTTC. Translated: CASSLTRQDRGYTF.

The chain links TRBV7-2 to TRBJ1-5; perhaps TRBD1 as D (5 bases). CDR1 is SGHTA and CDR2 is FQGNSA in the germline V gene. This CDR3 comprises 16 residues. Trimming cost V 1 base and J 0 bases, with 10 bases left between them. The CDR3 DNA is TGTGCCAGCAGCTTAGATCCTGGGGGTAGCAATCAGCCCCAGCATTTT. It encodes CASSLDPGGSNQPQHF.

This clone was found a few times. V usage is TRBV4-1 and J usage is TRBJ1-5, with D uncertain. CDR1 is MGHRA and CDR2 is YSYEKL in the germline V gene. The CDR3 runs to 14 residues. Deletions cut 1 base from V and 7 bases from J, with 11 bases between. In nucleotides, the CDR3 is TGCGCCAGCAGCCAAGTCTCGGTTGTCCAGCCCCAGCATTTT. Translated, it gives CASSQVSVVQPQHF.

V and J are TRBV2 and TRBJ2-3; TRBD2 matches 7 bases. Germline V gene sequence: CDR1 SNHLY, CDR2 FYNNEI. Unmatched junction bases numbered 6, after V lost 5 bases and J lost 4 bases. This CDR3 has 14 amino acids. CDR3 in amino acids: CASSPGEGSDTQYF. CDR3 sequence (DNA): TGTGCCAGCAGTCCCGGGGAGGGGTCAGATACGCAGTATTTT. Complete variable domain (other parts from reference TRBV2 and TRBJ2-3): EPEVTQTPSHQVTQMGQEVILRCVPISNHLYFYWYRQILGQKVEFLVSFYNNEISEKSEIFDDQFSVERPDGSNFTLKIRSTKLEDSAMYFCASSPGEGSDTQYFGPGTRLTVL.

The rearrangement joins TRBV5-1 to TRBJ1-4; no firm D call. From germline, CDR1 is SGHRS and CDR2 YFSETQ. There are 15 residues in the CDR3. Trimming stripped 0 bases from V and 0 bases from J, with 6 bases between. The CDR3 DNA follows: TGCGCCAGCAGCTTGGCAAGTGCAACTAATGAAAAACTGTTTTTT. It specifies CASSLASATNEKLFF. The entire variable domain, with the rest obtained from reference TRBV5-1 and TRBJ1-4, is as follows: KAGVTQTPRYLIKTRGQQVTLSCSPISGHRSVSWYQQTPGQGLQFLFEYFSETQRNKGNFPGRFSGRQFSNSRSEMNVSTLELGDSALYLCASSLASATNEKLFFGSGTQLSVL.

The gene calls are TRBV10-1 and TRBJ2-2; 13 bases align to TRBD2. Losses at the gene ends were 7 bases for V and 7 bases for J; bases not matched to a gene: 15. Germline V lookup: CDR1 WNHNN, CDR2 SYGVQD (reference sequence). This CDR3 contains 18 residues. The DNA for the CDR3 is TGCGCCAGCACTGGACTAGCGGGAGTAAGAAACGCCCACGGGGAGCTGTTTTTT. This encodes CASTGLAGVRNAHGELFF.

Concerning this clone: This same CDR3 is encoded by further DNA sequences in the sample. The chain employs TRBV7-9 and TRBJ2-7; D might be TRBD1 or TRBD2, each matching 5 bases. The CDR3 has 13 residues. The ends were cut back, 5 bases at V and 4 bases at J, with 12 bases in the middle. The germline V gene encodes CDR1 SEHNR and CDR2 FQNEAQ (reference sequence). The CDR3, as DNA: TGTGCCAGCAGCCCCCGGGGACCTTACGAGCAGTACTTC. It codes for CASSPRGPYEQYF.

The chain is built from TRBV11-1 and TRBJ2-7, with D perhaps matching TRBD2 (6 bases). Looked up from germline, CDR1 is SGHAT and CDR2 is FQDESV (reference sequence). V was trimmed by 3 bases and J by 6 bases, leaving 9 bases between them. The CDR3 is made up of 12 amino acids. The CDR3 reads CASSFGGFEQYF. The CDR3 DNA reads TGTGCCAGCAGCTTCGGGGGATTCGAGCAGTACTTC.

The chain is built from TRBV9 and TRBJ1-4; 9 bases are shared with TRBD1. V was pared by 0 bases and J by 7 bases, with 7 bases of the junction left unmatched. Germline CDR1 and CDR2: SGDLS and YYNGEE. The CDR3 totals 16 residues. In nucleotides, the CDR3 is TGTGCCAGCAGCGTAGACTGGACAGGGGCGAGTGAAAAACTGTTTTTT. Protein sequence: CASSVDWTGASEKLFF.

The chain recombines TRBV5-4 with TRBJ2-7; tentatively, D is TRBD2 (6 bases). The ends were cut back, 4 bases at V and 3 bases at J, with 17 bases in the middle. Per the germline V gene, CDR1 is SGHNT and CDR2 is YYREEE (reference sequence). The CDR3 spans 15 residues. The CDR3 sequence: CASSQTGLGLYEQYF. The CDR3 bases are TGTGCCAGCAGCCAGACGGGACTCGGGCTCTACGAGCAGTACTTC.

The genes are TRBV5-5 and TRBJ1-4; possible D gene TRBD1, 6 bases. The V and J ends lost 2 bases and 5 bases respectively, with 22 bases between them. Germline V gene sequence: CDR1 SGHKS, CDR2 YYEKEE (reference sequence). The CDR3 contains 18 residues. This CDR3 reads CASSLGQTSFGLNEKLFF. DNA of the CDR3: TGTGCCAGCAGCTTAGGACAGACCTCGTTCGGGTTGAATGAAAAACTGTTTTTT.

This sequence joins TRBV7-2 and TRBJ1-1; 7 bases line up with TRBD1. V was pared by 5 bases and J by 3 bases, with 9 bases of the junction left unmatched. CDR1 and CDR2 from the germline V gene are SGHTA and FQGNSA. CDR3 length: 15 amino acids. The CDR3 nucleotides are TGTGCCAGCAGCCCACAGACAGGGAGGGACACTGAAGCTTTCTTT. Amino acids: CASSPQTGRDTEAFF.

About this clone: Different DNA sequences within this sample yield the same CDR3. The V gene is TRBV12-3 or TRBV12-4, the J gene TRBJ1-2; D call uncertain. This CDR3 is built from 13 residues. The V and J ends lost 5 bases and 0 bases respectively, with 7 bases between them. CDR3 nucleotides: TGTGCCAGCAGTCCCCGTACTAACTATGGCTACACCTTC. It codes for CASSPRTNYGYTF.

This sequence joins TRBV24-1 and TRBJ2-1; 8 bases align to TRBD1. The V gene's germline CDR1 is KGHDR and CDR2 SFDVKD. J was trimmed by 5 bases and V by 4 bases; bases with no gene match: 9. This CDR3 has 16 amino acids. In DNA, the CDR3 is TGTGCCACCAGTGACCCAAAACAGGGGGTAGACAATGAGCAGTTCTTC. As protein: CATSDPKQGVDNEQFF.